This TCR beta chain was captured in a study of blood T cell repertoires in COVID-19. The method was immunoSEQ multiplex PCR; TCRdb's version includes in-frame clones alone and lacks a portion of them. The data show 450,000 or so clones, approximately 90% seen once. This CDR3 contains 15 residues. Per germline, CDR1 GTSNPN and CDR2 SVGIG (reference sequence). Losses at the gene ends were 5 bases for V and 4 bases for J; bases not matched to a gene: 8. The sample taken for sequencing was peripheral blood. The rearrangement links TRBV30 to TRBJ2-1, with 10 bases lining up with TRBD2. This TCR was sampled from a young man with COVID-19, enrolled during active disease. In DNA form, the CDR3 reads TGTGCCTGGGGTCTCCTAGCGGGAGAATACAATGAGCAGTTCTTC. It is translated as CAWGLLAGEYNEQFF.